This T cell receptor (beta chain) was documented in a study of immune heterogeneity within non-small cell lung tumors. Study in general: The tumors comprised a few squamous cell carcinomas, under 13 non-squamous carcinomas and 1 not otherwise specified. Study-wide points: Individual patients' high-frequency T-cell receptor beta clonotypes were largely distinct from one another. A moderate but significant correlation was observed between local T-cell clonality and local tumor mutational burden (R about 0.35).

Using 32 V and 13 J primers, multiplex PCR amplified TCR beta CDR3. TCRdb recomputed calls from the multiplex PCR reads with MiXCR, one row per CDR3 protein. The repertoire holds 2,000 to 2,500 distinct CDR3 sequences, with roughly 34% as singletons. Template input, which was bulk tumor genomic DNA, totaled 600 to 650 ng per sample. The authors collected several far-apart biopsies from each primary tumor during surgery. Those enrolled were patients newly diagnosed with untreated non-small cell lung cancer and undergoing curative surgery. It was newly diagnosed non-small cell lung cancer patients having surgery with curative intent who served as donors. This clonotype was found a few times. Its specificity is not known. With 3 bases clipped from V and 9 bases from J, the junction kept 11 bases outside the gene matches. This CDR3 comprises 16 residues. The germline CDR1 and CDR2 sequences are SGHTA and FQGTGA.

The sequencing sample was made of lung tumor tissue. V is TRBV7-3 and J is TRBJ2-1, with TRBD1 identical over 10 bases. The sequence derives from a man in his sixties or seventies with non-small cell lung cancer. CDR3 region: CASSLDRTGGNSEQFF. CDR3 coding DNA: TGTGCCAGCAGCTTGGACCGGACAGGGGGTAACAGTGAGCAGTTCTTC. The whole variable domain, filled in from reference TRBV7-3 and TRBJ2-1, reads GAGVSQTPSNKVTEKGKYVELRCDPISGHTALYWYRQSLGQGPEFLIYFQGTGAADDSGLPNDRFFAVRPEGSVSTLKIQRTERGDSAVYLCASSLDRTGGNSEQFFGPGTRLTVL.